One sample yielded the 5 T cell receptor beta chains listed below, sequenced in a study of T cell responses to AZD1222 COVID-19 vaccine. TCRdb's copy holds only in-frame clones and misses some; the assay was immunoSEQ multiplex PCR. This table holds about 160,000 clones, roughly 92% found once. The source material was peripheral blood, sampled 28 days after the second AZD1222 dose. These TCRs come from an adult who received the AZD1222 COVID-19 vaccine.

V is TRBV27 and J is TRBJ2-7, with no clear D. Trimming removed 0 bases from V and 3 bases from J, with 6 bases in between. Germline CDR1 reads MNHEY; CDR2 reads SMNVEV (reference sequence). The CDR3 contains 13 residues. CDR3 sequence reads: CASSLSDGYEQYF. The CDR3 DNA follows: TGTGCCAGCAGTTTATCCGACGGCTACGAGCAGTACTTC.

The chain carries TRBV7-2 and TRBJ2-3; no clear D gene. Germline-derived CDR1 and CDR2 are SGHTA and FQGNSA. The CDR3 is made up of 15 amino acids. V shed 1 base and J shed 2 bases, with 10 bases lying between them. The chain's CDR3 is CASSLEVLSTDTQYF. The CDR3, as DNA: TGTGCCAGCAGCTTAGAGGTACTTTCCACAGATACGCAGTATTTT.

The chain joins TRBV3-1 (or the pseudogene TRBV3-2) to TRBJ2-5, with TRBD1 as a possible D gene (6 bases). This CDR3 is 18 amino acids long. Germline V gene lookup returns CDR1 LGHDT and CDR2 YNNKEL (reference sequence). V was trimmed by 0 bases and J by 3 bases, leaving 20 bases between them. The CDR3 coding sequence is TGTGCCAGCAGCCAAGATCCCGGAACAGGGTGGATCGAAGAGACCCAGTACTTC. This translates into CASSQDPGTGWIEETQYF.

The chain employs TRBV2 and TRBJ2-3; 9 nucleotides line up with TRBD2. CDR1 SNHLY and CDR2 FYNNEI come from the germline V gene. The CDR3 is 16 amino acids. V gave up 6 bases and J gave up 2 bases; unmatched junction bases: 9. DNA of the CDR3: TGTGCCAGCAGGGGGGGGCTAGCGGGAAACACAGATACGCAGTATTTT. Amino acids: CASRGGLAGNTDTQYF.

This chain links TRBV6-5 with TRBJ2-7, with a tentative D call TRBD1 (5 bases). V shed 7 bases and J shed 0 bases, with 13 bases lying between them. Per germline, CDR1 MNHEY and CDR2 SVGAGI. This CDR3 has 14 amino acids. CDR3 coding DNA: TGTGCCAGCAAAGGGGCGGAGAGCTCCTACGAGCAGTACTTC. This encodes CASKGAESSYEQYF.